This TCR beta chain emerged from a study of cytotoxic CD8 clonotypes in ibrutinib-treated CLL. Using immunoSEQ multiplex PCR, the repertoire was profiled, and TCRdb retains in-frame clones only, with some absent. Among around 310,000 clones listed, about 77% were seen once. In this sample, this clone turned up once. Its antigen is as yet unknown. Overall study results and limits: Under treatment, the uncommon public clonotypes either contracted or remained stable.

The germline V gene encodes CDR1 SQVTM and CDR2 ANQGSEA. This CDR3 is built from 13 residues. V shed 7 bases and J shed 0 bases, with 10 bases lying between them. The receptor was isolated from a human donor with chronic lymphocytic leukemia. This specimen was PBMCs, taken before ibrutinib treatment. This chain links TRBV29-1 with TRBJ1-3; D is undetermined. The CDR3 loop reads CSAGDRSGNTIYF. Here the CDR3 DNA reads TGCAGCGCGGGTGACCGCTCTGGAAACACCATATATTTT.